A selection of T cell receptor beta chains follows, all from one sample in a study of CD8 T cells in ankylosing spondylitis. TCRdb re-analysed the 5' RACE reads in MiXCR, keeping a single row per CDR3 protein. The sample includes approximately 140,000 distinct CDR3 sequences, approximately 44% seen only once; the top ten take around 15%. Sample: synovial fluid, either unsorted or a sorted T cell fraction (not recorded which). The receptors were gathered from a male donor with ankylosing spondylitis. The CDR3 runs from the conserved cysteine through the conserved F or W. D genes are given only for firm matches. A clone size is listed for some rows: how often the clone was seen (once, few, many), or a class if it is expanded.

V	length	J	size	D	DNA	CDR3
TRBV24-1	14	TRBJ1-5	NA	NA	TGTGCCACCAGTGATTCCGGGGGGTATCAGCCCCAGCATTTT	CATSDSGGYQPQHF
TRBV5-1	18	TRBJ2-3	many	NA	TGCGCCAGCAGCGGAAGGCCCGAAGGTCTGTTGGTCACAGATACGCAGTATTTT	CASSGRPEGLLVTDTQYF
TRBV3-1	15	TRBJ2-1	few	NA	TGTGCCAGCAGCCAAGATCTACTCGGGGGGCATGAGCAGTTCTTC	CASSQDLLGGHEQFF
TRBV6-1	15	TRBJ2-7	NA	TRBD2	TGTGCCAGCAGCCAACTGACTAGCGGGGAATACGAGCAGTACTTC	CASSQLTSGEYEQYF
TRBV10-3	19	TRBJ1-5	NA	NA	TGTGCCATCAGGAACAAGCCGGGACGGATACTCCCTTCCAATCAGCCCCAGCATTTT	CAIRNKPGRILPSNQPQHF
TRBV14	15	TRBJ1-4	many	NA	TGTGCCAGCAGCCAAGGAGGTTGGGTTAATGAAAAACTGTTTTTT	CASSQGGWVNEKLFF
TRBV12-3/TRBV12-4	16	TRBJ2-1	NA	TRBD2	TGTGCCAGCAGCTACCGTAGCGGGGCCTCCTACAATGAGCAGTTCTTC	CASSYRSGASYNEQFF
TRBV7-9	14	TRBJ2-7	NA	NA	TGTGCCAGCAGCTCACTAACAGCACCCTACGAGCAGTACTTC	CASSSLTAPYEQYF
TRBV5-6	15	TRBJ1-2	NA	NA	TGTGCCAGCAGCCCCGGTGGGGGGGCTGTACATGGCTACACCTTC	CASSPGGGAVHGYTF
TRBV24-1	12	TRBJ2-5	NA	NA	TGTGCCACCAGTGCTTTGGGAGAGACCCAGTACTTC	CATSALGETQYF
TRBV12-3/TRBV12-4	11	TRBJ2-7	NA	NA	TGTGCCAGCCGTGGCGGGCGCGAGCAGTACTTC	CASRGGREQYF
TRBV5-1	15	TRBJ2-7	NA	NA	TGCGCCAGCAGCTTGACCCAGGCTCCCCCCTACGAGCAGTACTTC	CASSLTQAPPYEQYF
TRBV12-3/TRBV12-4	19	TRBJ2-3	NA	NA	TGTACCAGCAGTTTATATCCACCGGGCTTGCGGGATCTGCCAGATACGCAGTATTTT	CTSSLYPPGLRDLPDTQYF
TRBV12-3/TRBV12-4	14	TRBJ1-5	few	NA	TGTGCCAGCAGGGCAGGACTGATCAATCAGCCCCAGCATTTT	CASRAGLINQPQHF
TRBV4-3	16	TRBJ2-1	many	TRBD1	TGCGCCAGCAGCCAAGGTACAGGGGGTTCCTACAATGAGCAGTTCTTC	CASSQGTGGSYNEQFF
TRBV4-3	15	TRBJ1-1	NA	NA	TGCGCCAGCAGCCGAAACGGGTGGGGTTTTACTGAAGCTTTCTTT	CASSRNGWGFTEAFF
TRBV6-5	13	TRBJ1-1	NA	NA	TGTGCCAGCAGTTACAGGGCAGGCACTGAAGCTTTCTTT	CASSYRAGTEAFF
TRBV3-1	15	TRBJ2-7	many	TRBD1	TGTGCCAGCAGCCAAGGGACGGACAGGGAGAACGAGCAGTACTTC	CASSQGTDRENEQYF
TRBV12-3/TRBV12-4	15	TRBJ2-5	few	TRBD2	TGTGCCAGCATCCACTCCCGGGACTATACGGAGACCCAGTACTTC	CASIHSRDYTETQYF
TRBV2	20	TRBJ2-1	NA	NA	TGTGCCAGCAGTGAGAGCGGGTACTACACACCACGCCCGCCTTACAATGAGCAGTTCTTC	CASSESGYYTPRPPYNEQFF
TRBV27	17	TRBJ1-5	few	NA	TGTGCCAGCAGTTTATGGGGACACTTCGCTCCCTATCAGCCCCAGCATTTT	CASSLWGHFAPYQPQHF
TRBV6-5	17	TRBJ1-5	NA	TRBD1	TGTGCCAGCAGTTACACCCTGCGGGACAGGATCAATCAGCCCCAGCATTTT	CASSYTLRDRINQPQHF
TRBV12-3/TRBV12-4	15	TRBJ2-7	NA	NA	TGTGCCAGCAGTGGGACCGGGACGCACACCTACGAGCAGTACTTC	CASSGTGTHTYEQYF
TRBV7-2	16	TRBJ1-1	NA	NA	TGTGCCAGCAGCTTTTACTCCGTCCCATGGGGCACTGAAGCTTTCTTT	CASSFYSVPWGTEAFF
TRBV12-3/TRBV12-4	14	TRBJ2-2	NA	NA	TGTGCCACCCATAGAGGGTTTTGGTGCGGGGAGCTGTTTTTT	CATHRGFWCGELFF
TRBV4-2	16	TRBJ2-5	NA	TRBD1	TGTGCCAGCAGCCAAGGGAAATACAGGGGTCAAGAGACCCAGTACTTC	CASSQGKYRGQETQYF
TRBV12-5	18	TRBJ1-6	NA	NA	TGTGCTAGTGGTTCGGGGACGGATTTAACCTCCTATAATTCACCCCTCCACTTT	CASGSGTDLTSYNSPLHF
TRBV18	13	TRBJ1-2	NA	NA	TGTGCCAGCTCAACCCGGGGTGGATATGGCTACACCTTC	CASSTRGGYGYTF
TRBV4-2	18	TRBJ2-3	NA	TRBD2	TGTGCCAGCAGCCAGGGATTCCTAGCGGCATCCTACACAGATACGCAGTATTTT	CASSQGFLAASYTDTQYF
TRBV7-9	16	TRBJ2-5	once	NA	TGTGCCAGCAGCTTAAGCGGCAGGGCGGTGAGGGAGACCCAGTACTTC	CASSLSGRAVRETQYF
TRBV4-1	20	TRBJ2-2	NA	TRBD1	TGCGCCAGCAGCCAAGTCTACAGGGGGTCGGGTCCCGTCAACACCGGGGAGCTGTTTTTT	CASSQVYRGSGPVNTGELFF
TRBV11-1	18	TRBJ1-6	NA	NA	TGTGCCAGCAGCTTTGGCGGGTCCAACAGCTCCTATAATTCACCCCTCCACTTT	CASSFGGSNSSYNSPLHF
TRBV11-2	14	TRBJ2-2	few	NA	TGTGCCAGCAGCCCGGACTATTACACCGGGGAGCTGTTTTTT	CASSPDYYTGELFF
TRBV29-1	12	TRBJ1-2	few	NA	TGCAGCGTTTGGAGGGGGGCTCGGGGCTACACCTTC	CSVWRGARGYTF
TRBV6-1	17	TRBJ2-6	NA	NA	TGTGCCAGCAGTCTATGGAGGACCACTCTGGGGGCCAACGTCCTGACTTTC	CASSLWRTTLGANVLTF
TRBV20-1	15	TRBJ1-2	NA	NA	TGCAGTGCTAGAGATTCTTACAGGCTTAACTATGGCTACACCTTC	CSARDSYRLNYGYTF